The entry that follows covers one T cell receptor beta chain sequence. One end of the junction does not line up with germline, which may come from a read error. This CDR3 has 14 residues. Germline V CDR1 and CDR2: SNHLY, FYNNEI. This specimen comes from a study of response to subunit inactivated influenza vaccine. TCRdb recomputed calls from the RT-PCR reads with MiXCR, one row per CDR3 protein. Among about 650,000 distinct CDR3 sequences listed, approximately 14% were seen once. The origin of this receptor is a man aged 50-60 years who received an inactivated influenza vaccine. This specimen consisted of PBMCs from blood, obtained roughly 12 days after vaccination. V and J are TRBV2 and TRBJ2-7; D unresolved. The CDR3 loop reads CASSEVLGFYGQYF. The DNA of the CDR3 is TGTGCCAGCAGTGAAGTATTAGGGTTCTACGGGCAGTACTTC.